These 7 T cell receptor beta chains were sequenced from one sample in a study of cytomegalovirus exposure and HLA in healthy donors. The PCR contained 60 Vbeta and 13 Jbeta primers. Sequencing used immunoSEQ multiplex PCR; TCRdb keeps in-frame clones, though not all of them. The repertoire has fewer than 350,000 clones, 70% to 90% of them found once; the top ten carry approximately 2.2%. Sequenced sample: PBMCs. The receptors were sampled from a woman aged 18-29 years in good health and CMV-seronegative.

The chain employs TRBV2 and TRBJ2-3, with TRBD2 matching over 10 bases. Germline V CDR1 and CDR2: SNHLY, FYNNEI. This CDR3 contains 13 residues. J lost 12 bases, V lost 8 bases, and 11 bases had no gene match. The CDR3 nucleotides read TGTGCCAGCGAAGATAGCGGGGGGCCGAGCCAGTATTTT. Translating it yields CASEDSGGPSQYF.

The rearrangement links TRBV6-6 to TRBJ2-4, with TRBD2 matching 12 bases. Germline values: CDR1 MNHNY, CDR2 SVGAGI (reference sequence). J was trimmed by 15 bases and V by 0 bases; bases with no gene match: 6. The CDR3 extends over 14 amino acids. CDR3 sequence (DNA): TGTGCCAGCAGTTACTCTGCTAGCGGGGGGGCCAGGTACTTC. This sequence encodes CASSYSASGGARYF.

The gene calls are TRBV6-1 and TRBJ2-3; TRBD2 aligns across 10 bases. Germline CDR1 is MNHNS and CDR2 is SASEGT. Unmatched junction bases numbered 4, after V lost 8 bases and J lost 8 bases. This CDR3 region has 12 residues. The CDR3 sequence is CASEGTSVTQYF. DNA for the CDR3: TGTGCCAGCGAAGGGACTAGCGTTACGCAGTATTTT.

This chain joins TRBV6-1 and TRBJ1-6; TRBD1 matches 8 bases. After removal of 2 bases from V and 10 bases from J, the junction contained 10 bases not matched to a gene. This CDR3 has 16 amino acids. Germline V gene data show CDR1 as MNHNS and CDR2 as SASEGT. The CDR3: CASSELSSGGISPLHF. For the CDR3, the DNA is TGTGCCAGCAGTGAATTAAGTTCAGGGGGCATATCACCCCTCCACTTT.

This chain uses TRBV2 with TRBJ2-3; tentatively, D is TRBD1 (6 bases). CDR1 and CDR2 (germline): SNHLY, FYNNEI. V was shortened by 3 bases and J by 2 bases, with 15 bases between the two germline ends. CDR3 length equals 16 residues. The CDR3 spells CASSEGEDRTTDTQYF. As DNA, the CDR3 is TGTGCCAGCAGTGAGGGTGAGGACAGAACCACAGATACGCAGTATTTT.

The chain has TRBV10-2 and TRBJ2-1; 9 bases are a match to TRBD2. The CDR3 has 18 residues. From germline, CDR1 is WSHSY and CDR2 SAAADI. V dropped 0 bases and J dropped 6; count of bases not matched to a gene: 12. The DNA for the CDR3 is TGCGCCAGCAGTGAGTCTTTCTTCGGCGGGGGGGCCTCCAATGAGCAGTTCTTC. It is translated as CASSESFFGGGASNEQFF.

The CDR3 nucleotides are TGTGCCAGCAGCTTAAGGACAGGGGGTGATAGCTACGAGCAGTACTTC. This sequence encodes CASSLRTGGDSYEQYF. This chain uses TRBV7-8 with TRBJ2-7, with 10 bases identical to TRBD1. The V gene's germline CDR1 is SGHVS and CDR2 FQNEAQ. The junction had 7 bases not matched to a gene; V was cut back by 2 bases and J by 3 bases. The CDR3 runs to 16 residues.